The present TCR beta chain was sequenced within a study of T cells expressing NK-cell markers. On the study more broadly: Sequencing covered eight donors, seven HCMV-seropositive and one seronegative.

This CDR3 is built from 14 residues. Germline V CDR1 and CDR2: SGHRS, YFSETQ. TCRdb reprocessed the 5' RACE reads and stores each CDR3 protein as one record, lacking DNA. This table lists around 470,000 distinct CDR3 sequences. The sample consisted of blood T cells: a sorted CD56 or NKG2C T cell subset, CD4+ or CD8+ T cells, or bulk PBMC T cells (not recorded which). The TCR was taken from a woman aged 50 to 65 in good health. The V call is TRBV5-1, the J call TRBJ2-1; the D call of TRBD2 rests on TCRdb alone, since no DNA is present to check it. The CDR3 protein is CASSLRAGNNEQFF.